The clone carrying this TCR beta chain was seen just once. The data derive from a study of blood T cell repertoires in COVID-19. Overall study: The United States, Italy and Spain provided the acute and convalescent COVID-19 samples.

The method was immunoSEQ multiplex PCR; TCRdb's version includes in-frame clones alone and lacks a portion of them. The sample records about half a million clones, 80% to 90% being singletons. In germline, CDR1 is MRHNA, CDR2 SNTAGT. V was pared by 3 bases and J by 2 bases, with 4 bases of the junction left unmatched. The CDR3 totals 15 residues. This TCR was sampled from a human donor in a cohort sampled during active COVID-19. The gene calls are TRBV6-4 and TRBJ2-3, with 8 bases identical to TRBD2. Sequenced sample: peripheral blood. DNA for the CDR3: TGTGCCAGCAGTGAAACTAGCGGCGACACAGATACGCAGTATTTT. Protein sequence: CASSETSGDTDTQYF.